The clone carrying this TCR beta chain came up a few times. This sample is part of a study of identical twins. Each CDR3 protein gets one entry after TCRdb re-called the 5' RACE reads with MiXCR. In the table there are some 500,000 distinct CDR3 sequences, under 25% of which are singletons. CDR3 length equals 18 residues. The germline V gene encodes CDR1 LGHNA and CDR2 YSLEER. V gave up 0 bases and J gave up 5 bases; unmatched junction bases: 12. A further study also used this sample, focusing on T cells expressing NK-cell markers.

The chain uses TRBV4-3 and TRBJ2-5, with 10 bases lining up with TRBD2. The sequenced sample was CD4+ T cells sorted from blood. The sequence was obtained from a woman younger than 30 in good health. CDR3 in amino acids: CASSQDWTSGLFWETQYF. CDR3 nucleotides: TGCGCCAGCAGCCAAGATTGGACTAGCGGCCTCTTTTGGGAGACCCAGTACTTC.